This TCR beta chain was sequenced for a study of shared clonotypes between healthy human individuals. Assay: immunoSEQ multiplex PCR; the TCRdb copy retains only in-frame clones and omits some. This sample has 1.4 million to 1.5 million clones, with about 96% found just once. CDR1 is SGHTA, CDR2 FQGTGA, per germline. This CDR3 comprises 13 residues. The J segment lost 4 bases and the V segment lost 5 bases, leaving 2 bases of the junction unmatched. The sequenced sample consisted of naive CD4+ T cells sorted from blood. Subset noted: CD45RA+ positively selected. This receptor was identified in a man between 25 and 39 years old in good health. This chain joins TRBV7-3 and TRBJ2-3, with TRBD1 identical over 8 bases. The CDR3 is CASSLQGADTQYF. CDR3 DNA: TGTGCCAGCAGCCTACAGGGGGCAGATACGCAGTATTTT.